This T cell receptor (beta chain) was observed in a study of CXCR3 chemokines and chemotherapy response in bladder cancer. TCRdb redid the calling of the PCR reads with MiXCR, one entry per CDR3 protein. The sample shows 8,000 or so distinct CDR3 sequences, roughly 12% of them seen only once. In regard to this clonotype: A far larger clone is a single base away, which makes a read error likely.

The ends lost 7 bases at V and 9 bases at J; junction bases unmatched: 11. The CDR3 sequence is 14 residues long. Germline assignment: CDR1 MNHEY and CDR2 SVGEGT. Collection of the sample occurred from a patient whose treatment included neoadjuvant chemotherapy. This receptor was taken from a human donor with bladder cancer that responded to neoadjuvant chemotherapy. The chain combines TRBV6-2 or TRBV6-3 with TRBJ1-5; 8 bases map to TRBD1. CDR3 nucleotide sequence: TGTGCCAGCAAGGAAGCAGGGGGCGGGCGGCCCCAGCATTTT. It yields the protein CASKEAGGGRPQHF.